Here is one TCR beta chain with its context. The CDR3 length is 11 residues. From germline, CDR1 is MDHEN and CDR2 SYDVKM. Trimming took 10 bases from V and 4 from J, leaving 10 bases between them. These data come from a study of cytomegalovirus exposure and HLA in healthy donors. In the PCR, 60 Vbeta and 13 Jbeta primers were used. Sequencing used immunoSEQ multiplex PCR; TCRdb keeps in-frame clones, though not all of them. In the table there are roughly 130,000 clones, around 79% of which are singletons. This receptor was taken from a woman aged 50 to 60 in good health and CMV-seropositive. Input material: PBMCs. The chain carries TRBV28 and TRBJ1-1, with a weak D call TRBD1 (6 bases). CDR3 region: CATYRVTEAFF. The CDR3 bases are TGTGCCACCTACAGGGTCACTGAAGCTTTCTTT.